This T cell receptor beta chain was documented in a study of CD8 T cells in ankylosing spondylitis. Findings and caveats of the study: What appeared characteristic of ankylosing spondylitis blood was a TCR beta motif of fewer than ten highly homologous variants.

In making TCR beta libraries, quantitative 5'-RACE with molecular barcodes was used. Using its own MiXCR run on the 5' RACE reads, TCRdb lists one record per CDR3 protein. Counted here are around 330,000 distinct CDR3 sequences, roughly 11% occurring once; the ten biggest clones make up roughly 9.2%. This clonotype was observed at least ten times. Its antigen is undetermined. The CDR3 is made up of 15 amino acids. V shed 5 bases and J 4 bases; nucleotides not matched to a gene: 5. Germline V gene sequence: CDR1 SEHNR, CDR2 FQNEAQ (reference sequence). This clonotype was obtained from a female donor with ankylosing spondylitis or in good health (not recorded which). The sample comprised blood, either unsorted or a sorted T cell fraction (not recorded which). The chain joins TRBV7-9 to TRBJ2-3; TRBD2 matches at 11 bases. The CDR3 protein is CASSLTSGSADTQYF. In nucleotides, the CDR3 is TGTGCCAGCAGCCTAACTAGCGGGAGCGCAGATACGCAGTATTTT.